Presented here are 13 T cell receptor beta chains from one specimen sequenced in a study of blood T cells in healthy people across ages (dated by TCRdb to between 2014 and 2016). Library creation used 5' RACE. The second PCR ran for about 6 to 12 cycles and used a J-beta primer mix along with a sample-barcoded 5' primer. TCRdb trimmed the raw reads at Q25, called clones with MiXCR and kept productive beta chains. Records with the same CDR3 protein are collapsed into one entry carrying the most frequent genes and DNA. A total of 1.8 million or so distinct CDR3 sequences appear in this sample, 30% to 40% of them only once. The top ten clonotypes cover around 23% of the sample. The sequencing sample was made of blood. Receptors were obtained from a human donor in good health.

This chain links TRBV20-1 with TRBJ2-7, with D uncertain. Germline CDR1 is DFQATT and CDR2 is SNEGSKA (reference sequence). V was shortened by 6 bases and J by 2 bases, with 17 bases between the two germline ends. CDR3 length equals 14 residues. CDR3 DNA sequence: TGCAGTGCCTATGGGGTAGATCGCACCTACGAGCAGTACTTC. Its protein product is CSAYGVDRTYEQYF.

This rearrangement joins TRBV12-3 or TRBV12-4 to TRBJ1-1, with a tentative D call TRBD1 (5 bases). The CDR3 is 14 amino acids. V was trimmed by 5 bases and J by 0 bases, leaving 10 bases between them. Written as DNA, the CDR3 is TGTGCCAGCAGTGGGGCCCCGGTGAACACTGAAGCTTTCTTT. This translates into CASSGAPVNTEAFF.

The chain has TRBV20-1 and TRBJ1-5, with 9 bases matching TRBD1. CDR3 length: 17 residues. Trimming took 0 bases from V and 0 from J; bases not matched to a gene: 6. From germline, CDR1 is DFQATT and CDR2 SNEGSKA (reference sequence). CDR3 sequence (DNA): TGCAGTGCTAGAGAAACAGGGGGCGGCTATAGCAATCAGCCCCAGCATTTT. Its protein product is CSARETGGGYSNQPQHF.

The sample holds a few counts of this clonotype. The chain uses TRBV12-3 or TRBV12-4 and TRBJ1-2; D remains unclear. The CDR3 sequence is 13 residues long. Deletions cut 6 bases from V and 8 bases from J, with 16 bases between. The CDR3 nucleotides are TGTGCCAGCAGCCTGGGAGGCTTTATCGGCTACACCTTC. Protein sequence: CASSLGGFIGYTF.

The chain is built from TRBV7-9 and TRBJ2-5, with D unresolved. Per the germline V gene, CDR1 is SEHNR and CDR2 is FQNEAQ (reference sequence). V was shortened by 8 bases and J by 4 bases, with 17 bases between the two germline ends. CDR3 length equals 14 residues. CDR3 DNA: TGTGCCAGCCAAAGCCTCACAGTGACAGAGACCCAGTACTTC. It codes for CASQSLTVTETQYF.

On this clonotype: One end of the junction varies from germline; a read error may be responsible. CDR3 residues: CASTKHPGTGVGIISYKRNQPQHF. The CDR3 nucleotides are TGTGCTAGCACCAAACATCCGGGGACAGGGGTTGGTATTATCTCTTATAAACGTAATCAGCCCCAGCATTTT. The chain has TRBV7-6 and TRBJ1-5, with 10 positions matching TRBD1. The CDR3 totals 24 residues. In germline, CDR1 is SGHVS, CDR2 FNYEAQ.

V gene TRBV6-2 or TRBV6-3 combines with J gene TRBJ2-7, with 10 bases that match TRBD1. This CDR3 region has 15 residues. With V trimmed by 10 bases and J by 5 bases, 14 bases remained unmatched. Germline CDR1 and CDR2: MNHEY and SVGEGT. In DNA form, the CDR3 reads TGTGCCACCCGAGAATGGGACAGGGGAATCCACGAGCAGTACTTC. It translates to CATREWDRGIHEQYF.

This clonotype was observed a few times. This chain uses TRBV4-1 with TRBJ2-4; D not certain. The DNA end is more similar to TRBJ2-7, so the J call may be wrong. Germline CDR1 reads MGHRA; CDR2 reads YSYEKL. The CDR3 runs 13 residues. The CDR3 loop is CASSQVLGAEQYF. The DNA for the CDR3 is TGCGCCAGCAGCCAAGTATTGGGTGCCGAGCAGTACTTC.

The chain recombines TRBV20-1 with TRBJ2-1, with D possibly matching TRBD1 (5 bases). Germline lookup yields CDR1 DFQATT and CDR2 SNEGSKA (reference sequence). This CDR3 is 16 amino acids long. Trimming stripped 0 bases from V and 3 bases from J, with 15 bases between. The CDR3 here is CSARDVGHPVYNEQFF. The CDR3 DNA is TGCAGTGCTAGAGATGTCGGACATCCGGTCTACAATGAGCAGTTCTTC.

The genes are TRBV20-1 and TRBJ2-7, with a possible D match to TRBD2 (5 bases). The germline V gene encodes CDR1 DFQATT and CDR2 SNEGSKA (reference sequence). Trimming left V 5 bases short and J 0 bases short, with 14 bases between. CDR3 size: 14 residues. The CDR3 DNA reads as TGCAGTGCTCCCAGACGACTAAGCTCCTACGAGCAGTACTTC. The encoded protein is CSAPRRLSSYEQYF.

The CDR3 reads CASSLNGEGYGDEQFF. In nucleotides, the CDR3 is TGTGCCAGCAGTTTAAATGGCGAGGGATACGGAGATGAGCAGTTCTTC. V gene TRBV12-3 or TRBV12-4 combines with J gene TRBJ2-1, with D perhaps matching TRBD2 (5 bases). The CDR3 totals 16 residues. The V end was cut by 2 bases, the J end by 8 bases, with 19 bases between.

Only a few counts were recorded for this clonotype. The CDR3 is CASNTRDRQNYGYTF. The CDR3 DNA sequence: TGTGCCAGCAATACGAGAGACAGACAAAACTATGGCTACACCTTC. The rearrangement links TRBV12-3 or TRBV12-4 to TRBJ1-2; TRBD1 might be the D (5 bases). The CDR3 length is 15 residues. V lost 7 bases and J lost 2, with 17 bases in between.

The chain employs TRBV20-1 and TRBJ2-7; TRBD1 agrees at 9 bases. This CDR3 has 14 residues. J gave up 3 bases and V 2 bases, and 5 bases lay outside the gene matches. Germline CDR1 DFQATT, CDR2 SNEGSKA (reference sequence). This CDR3 reads CSARTTGGSYEQYF. The CDR3 bases are TGCAGTGCTAGAACTACAGGGGGCAGCTACGAGCAGTACTTC.